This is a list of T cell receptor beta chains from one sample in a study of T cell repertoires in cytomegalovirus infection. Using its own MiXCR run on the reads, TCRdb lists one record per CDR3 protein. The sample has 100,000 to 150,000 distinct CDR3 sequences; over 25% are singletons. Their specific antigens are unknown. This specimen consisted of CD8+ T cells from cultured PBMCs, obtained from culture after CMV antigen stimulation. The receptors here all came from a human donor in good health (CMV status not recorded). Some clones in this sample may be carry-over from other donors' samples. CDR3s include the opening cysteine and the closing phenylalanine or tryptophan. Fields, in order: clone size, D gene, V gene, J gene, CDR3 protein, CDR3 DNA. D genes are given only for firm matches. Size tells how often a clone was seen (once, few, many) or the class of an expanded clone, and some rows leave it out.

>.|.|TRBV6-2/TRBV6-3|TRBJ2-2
CASSSRRGNTGELFF
TGTGCCAGCAGTTCCCGTCGGGGTAACACCGGGGAGCTGTTTTTT
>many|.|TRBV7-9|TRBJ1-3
CASSHQATDGNTIYF
TGTGCCAGCAGCCATCAAGCGACGGATGGAAACACCATATATTTT
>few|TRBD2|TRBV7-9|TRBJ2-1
CASSRLAGGENEQFF
TGTGCCAGCAGCAGACTAGCGGGGGGGGAAAATGAGCAGTTCTTC
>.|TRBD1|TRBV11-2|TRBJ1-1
CASRYPGTGTTEAFF
TGTGCCAGCAGGTACCCCGGGACAGGGACCACTGAAGCTTTCTTT
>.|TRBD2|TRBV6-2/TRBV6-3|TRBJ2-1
CASSYPRSGGYNEQFF
TGTGCCAGCAGTTACCCGAGGAGCGGGGGGTACAATGAGCAGTTCTTC
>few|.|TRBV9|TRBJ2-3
CASSGRYTDTQYF
TGTGCCAGCAGCGGGAGGTACACAGATACGCAGTATTTT
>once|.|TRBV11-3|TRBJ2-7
CASSLGGFAEQYF
TGTGCCAGCAGCTTAGGGGGGTTCGCCGAGCAGTACTTC
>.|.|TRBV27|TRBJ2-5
CASSQGAGETQYF
TGTGCCAGCAGCCAAGGGGCCGGGGAGACCCAGTACTTC
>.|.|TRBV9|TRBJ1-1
CASSPYGGQNTEAFF
TGTGCCAGCAGTCCATATGGGGGACAGAACACTGAAGCTTTCTTT
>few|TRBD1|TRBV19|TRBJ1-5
CASSNDRVRFLQPQHF
TGTGCCAGTAGCAACGACAGGGTCAGATTTTTACAGCCCCAGCATTTT
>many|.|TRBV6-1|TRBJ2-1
CATFGFGEQFF
TGTGCCACCTTCGGGTTTGGTGAGCAGTTCTTC
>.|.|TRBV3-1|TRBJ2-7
CASSHRRGVHEQYF
TGTGCCAGCAGCCATAGGAGGGGAGTCCACGAGCAGTACTTC
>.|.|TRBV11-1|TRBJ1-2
CASSLSGLDGYTF
TGTGCCAGCAGCTTATCAGGGTTGGATGGCTACACCTTC
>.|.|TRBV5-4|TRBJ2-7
CASSFQEAYEQYF
TGTGCCAGCAGCTTTCAAGAGGCCTACGAGCAGTACTTC
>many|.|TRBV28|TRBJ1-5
CASSFSNQPQHF
TGTGCCAGCAGTTTTAGCAATCAGCCCCAGCATTTT
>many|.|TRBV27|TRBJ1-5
CASKETGDYQPQHF
TGTGCCAGCAAGGAGACGGGGGATTATCAGCCCCAGCATTTT
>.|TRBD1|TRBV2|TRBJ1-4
CASSATGLAEKLFF
TGTGCCAGCAGTGCGACAGGGTTGGCTGAAAAACTGTTTTTT
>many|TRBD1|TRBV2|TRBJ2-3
CASRGLRGPATDTQYF
TGTGCCAGCAGAGGACTCAGGGGGCCTGCAACAGATACGCAGTATTTT
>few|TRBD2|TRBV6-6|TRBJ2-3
CASWAGGQADTQYF
TGTGCCAGCTGGGCGGGGGGGCAGGCAGATACGCAGTATTTT
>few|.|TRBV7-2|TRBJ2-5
CASSLVGDIQETQYF
TGTGCCAGCAGCTTAGTTGGGGACATCCAAGAGACCCAGTACTTC
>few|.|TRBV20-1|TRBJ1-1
CHSSGAGSGNTEAFF
TGTCATTCTTCCGGTGCTGGTTCGGGAAACACTGAAGCTTTCTTT
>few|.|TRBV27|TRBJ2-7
CATRAGSYEQYF
TGTGCCACGAGGGCGGGTTCCTACGAGCAGTACTTC
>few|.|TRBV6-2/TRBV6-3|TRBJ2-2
CASSLAKNRRELFF
TGTGCCAGCAGTCTAGCGAAAAATCGCAGGGAGCTGTTTTTT
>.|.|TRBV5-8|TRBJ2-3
CASSFLTDTQYF
TGTGCCAGCAGCTTCCTCACAGATACGCAGTATTTT
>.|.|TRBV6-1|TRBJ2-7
CASSDQGWDEQYF
TGTGCCAGCAGTGATCAGGGTTGGGACGAGCAGTACTTC
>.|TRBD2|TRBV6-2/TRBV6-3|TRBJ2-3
CASREREGAATDTQYF
TGTGCCAGCAGAGAACGGGAGGGAGCGGCCACAGATACGCAGTATTTT